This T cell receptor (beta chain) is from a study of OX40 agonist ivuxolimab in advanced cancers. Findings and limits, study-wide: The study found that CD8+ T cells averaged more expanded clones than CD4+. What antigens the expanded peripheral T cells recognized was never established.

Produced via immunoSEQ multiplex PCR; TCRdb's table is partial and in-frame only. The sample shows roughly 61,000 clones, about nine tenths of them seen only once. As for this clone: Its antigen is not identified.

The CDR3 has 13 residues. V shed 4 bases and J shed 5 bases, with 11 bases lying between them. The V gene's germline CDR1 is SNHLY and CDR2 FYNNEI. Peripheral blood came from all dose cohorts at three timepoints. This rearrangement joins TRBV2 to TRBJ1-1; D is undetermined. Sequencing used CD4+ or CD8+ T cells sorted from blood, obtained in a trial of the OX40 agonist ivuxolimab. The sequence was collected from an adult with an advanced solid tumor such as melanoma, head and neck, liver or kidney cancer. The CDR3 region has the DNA TGTGCCAGCAGTGGGCTGGTTGGGACTGAAGCTTTCTTT. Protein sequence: CASSGLVGTEAFF.